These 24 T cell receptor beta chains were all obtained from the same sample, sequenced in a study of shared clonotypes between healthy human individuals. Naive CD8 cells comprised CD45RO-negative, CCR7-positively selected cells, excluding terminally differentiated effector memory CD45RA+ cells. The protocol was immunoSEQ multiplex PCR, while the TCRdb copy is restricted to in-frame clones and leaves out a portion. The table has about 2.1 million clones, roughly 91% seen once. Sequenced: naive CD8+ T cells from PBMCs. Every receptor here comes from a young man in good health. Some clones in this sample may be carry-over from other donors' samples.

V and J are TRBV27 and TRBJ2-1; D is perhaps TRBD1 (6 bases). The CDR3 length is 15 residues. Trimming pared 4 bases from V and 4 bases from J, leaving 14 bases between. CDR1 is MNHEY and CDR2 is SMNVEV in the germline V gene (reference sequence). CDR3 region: CASSYGQNTYNEQFF. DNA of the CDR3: TGTGCCAGCAGTTACGGACAGAATACTTACAATGAGCAGTTCTTC.

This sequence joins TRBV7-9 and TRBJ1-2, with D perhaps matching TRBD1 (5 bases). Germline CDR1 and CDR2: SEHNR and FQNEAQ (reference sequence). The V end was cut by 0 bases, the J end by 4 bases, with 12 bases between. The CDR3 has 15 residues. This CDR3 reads CASSLAIQGPYGYTF. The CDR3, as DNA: TGTGCCAGCAGCTTAGCGATCCAGGGTCCCTATGGCTACACCTTC.

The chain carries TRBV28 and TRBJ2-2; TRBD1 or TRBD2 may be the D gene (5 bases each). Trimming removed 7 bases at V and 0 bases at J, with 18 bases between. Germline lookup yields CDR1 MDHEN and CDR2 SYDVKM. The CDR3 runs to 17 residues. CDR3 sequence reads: CASTPWGTTTNTGELFF. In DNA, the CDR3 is TGTGCCAGCACCCCATGGGGCACGACTACGAACACCGGGGAGCTGTTTTTT.

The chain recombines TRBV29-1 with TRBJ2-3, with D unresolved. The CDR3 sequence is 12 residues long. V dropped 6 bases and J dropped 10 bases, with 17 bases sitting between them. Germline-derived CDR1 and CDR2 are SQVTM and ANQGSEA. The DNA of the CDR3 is TGCAGCGTGTACCTATCTGCTATAGCGCAGTATTTT. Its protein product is CSVYLSAIAQYF.

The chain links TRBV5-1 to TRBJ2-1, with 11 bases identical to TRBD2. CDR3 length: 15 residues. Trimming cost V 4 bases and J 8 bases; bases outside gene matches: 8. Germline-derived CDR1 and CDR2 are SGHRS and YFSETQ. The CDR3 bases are TGCGCCAGCAGCGCCCGACTAGCGGGAAACGATGAGCAGTTCTTC. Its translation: CASSARLAGNDEQFF.

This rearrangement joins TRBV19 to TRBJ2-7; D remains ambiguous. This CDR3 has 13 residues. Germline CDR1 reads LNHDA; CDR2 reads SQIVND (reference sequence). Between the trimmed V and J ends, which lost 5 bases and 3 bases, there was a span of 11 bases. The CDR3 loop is CASSWALYYEQYF. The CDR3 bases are TGTGCCAGTAGTTGGGCCCTCTACTACGAGCAGTACTTC.

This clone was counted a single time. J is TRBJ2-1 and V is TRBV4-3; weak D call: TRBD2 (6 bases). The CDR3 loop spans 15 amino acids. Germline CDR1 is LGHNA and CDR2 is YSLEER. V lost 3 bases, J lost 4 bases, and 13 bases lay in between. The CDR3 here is CASSHLSGNYNEQFF. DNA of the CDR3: TGCGCCAGCAGCCACCTTAGCGGAAATTACAATGAGCAGTTCTTC.

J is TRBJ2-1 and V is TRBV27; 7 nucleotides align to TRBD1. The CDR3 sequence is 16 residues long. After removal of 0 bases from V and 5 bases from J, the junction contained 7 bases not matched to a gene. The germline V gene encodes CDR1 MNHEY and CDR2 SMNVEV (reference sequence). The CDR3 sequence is CASSLSAGTANNEQFF. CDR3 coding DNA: TGTGCCAGCAGTTTATCGGCCGGGACAGCGAACAATGAGCAGTTCTTC.

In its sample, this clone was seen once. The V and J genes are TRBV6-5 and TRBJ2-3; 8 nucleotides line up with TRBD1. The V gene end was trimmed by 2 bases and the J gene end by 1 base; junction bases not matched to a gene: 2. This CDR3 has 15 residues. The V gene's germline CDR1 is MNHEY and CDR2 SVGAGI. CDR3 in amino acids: CASSYEGQGTDTQYF. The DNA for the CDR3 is TGTGCCAGCAGTTACGAGGGACAGGGCACAGATACGCAGTATTTT.

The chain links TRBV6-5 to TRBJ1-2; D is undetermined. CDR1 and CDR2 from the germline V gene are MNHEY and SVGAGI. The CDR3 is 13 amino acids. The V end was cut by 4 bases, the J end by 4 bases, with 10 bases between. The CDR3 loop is CASSSPTTYGYTF. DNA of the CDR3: TGTGCCAGCAGTTCCCCTACTACCTATGGCTACACCTTC.

In DNA form, the CDR3 reads TGTGCCAGCTATGGACTTACTTCGTACCAAGAGACCCAGTACTTC. Amino acids: CASYGLTSYQETQYF. The gene calls are TRBV28 and TRBJ2-5; possible D gene TRBD2, 5 bases. CDR1 and CDR2 (germline): MDHEN, SYDVKM. The CDR3 consists of 15 residues. The V gene lost 8 bases and the J gene lost 0 bases, with 16 bases spanning the gap.

CDR3 protein: CAISGRVRDTEAFF. In DNA, the CDR3 is TGTGCCATCAGTGGCAGGGTTAGGGACACTGAAGCTTTCTTT. This chain links TRBV10-3 with TRBJ1-1; D is possibly TRBD1 (5 bases). This CDR3 spans 14 amino acids. Deletions cut 4 bases from V and 3 bases from J, with 12 bases between. Germline-derived CDR1 and CDR2 are ENHRY and SYGVKD.

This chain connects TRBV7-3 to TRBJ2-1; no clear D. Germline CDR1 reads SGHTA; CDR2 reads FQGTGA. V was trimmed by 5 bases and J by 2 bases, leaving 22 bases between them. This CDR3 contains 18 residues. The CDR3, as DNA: TGTGCCAGCAGCCTTAGACCCCGCGAAGTCCCCCCCTACAATGAGCAGTTCTTC. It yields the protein CASSLRPREVPPYNEQFF.

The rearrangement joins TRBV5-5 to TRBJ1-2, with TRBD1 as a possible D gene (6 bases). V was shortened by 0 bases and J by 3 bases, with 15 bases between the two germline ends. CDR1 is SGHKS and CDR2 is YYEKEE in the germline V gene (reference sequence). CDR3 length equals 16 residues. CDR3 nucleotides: TGTGCCAGCAGCTTGGAGGGGGGACGGTTCCACTATGGCTACACCTTC. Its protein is CASSLEGGRFHYGYTF. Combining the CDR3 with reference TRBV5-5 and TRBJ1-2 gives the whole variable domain DAGVTQSPTHLIKTRGQQVTLRCSPISGHKSVSWYQQVLGQGPQFIFQYYEKEERGRGNFPDRFSARQFPNYSSELNVNALLLGDSALYLCASSLEGGRFHYGYTFGSGTRLTVV.

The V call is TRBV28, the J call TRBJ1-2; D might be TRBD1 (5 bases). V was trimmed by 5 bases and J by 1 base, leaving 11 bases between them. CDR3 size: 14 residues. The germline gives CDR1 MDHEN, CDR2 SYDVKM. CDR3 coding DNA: TGTGCCAGCAGTCTCCACAGGAATAACTATGGCTACACCTTC. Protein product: CASSLHRNNYGYTF.

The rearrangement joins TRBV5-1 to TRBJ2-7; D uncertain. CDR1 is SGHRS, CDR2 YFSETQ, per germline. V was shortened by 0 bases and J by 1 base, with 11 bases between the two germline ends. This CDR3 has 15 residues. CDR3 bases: TGCGCCAGCAGCTTGGAGAGCCACAGTTCCTACGAGCAGTACTTC. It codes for CASSLESHSSYEQYF.

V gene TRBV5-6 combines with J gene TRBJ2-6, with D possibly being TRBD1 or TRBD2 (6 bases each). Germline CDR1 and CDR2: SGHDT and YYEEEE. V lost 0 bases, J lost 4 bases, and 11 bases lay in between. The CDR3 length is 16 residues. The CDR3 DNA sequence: TGTGCCAGCAGCTTGGGGGGGGCCCCAGGGGCCAACGTCCTGACTTTC. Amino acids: CASSLGGAPGANVLTF.

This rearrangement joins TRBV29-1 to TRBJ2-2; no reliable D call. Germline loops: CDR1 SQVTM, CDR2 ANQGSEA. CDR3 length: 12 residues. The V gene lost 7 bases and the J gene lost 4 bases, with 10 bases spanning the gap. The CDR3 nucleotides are TGCAGCGAGTTGGAAAGCACCGGGGAGCTGTTTTTT. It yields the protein CSELESTGELFF.

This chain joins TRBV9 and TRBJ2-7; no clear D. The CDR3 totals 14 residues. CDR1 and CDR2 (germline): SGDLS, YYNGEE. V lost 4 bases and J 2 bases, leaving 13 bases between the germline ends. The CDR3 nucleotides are TGTGCCAGCAGCCCCCGAGACACTCCCTACGAGCAGTACTTC. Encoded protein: CASSPRDTPYEQYF.

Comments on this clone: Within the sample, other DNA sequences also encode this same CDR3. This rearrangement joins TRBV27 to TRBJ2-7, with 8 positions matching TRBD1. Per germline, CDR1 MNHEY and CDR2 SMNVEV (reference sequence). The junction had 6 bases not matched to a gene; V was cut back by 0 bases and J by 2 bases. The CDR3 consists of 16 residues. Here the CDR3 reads CASSLSSGTGPYEQYF. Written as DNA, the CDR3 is TGTGCCAGCAGTTTATCCTCCGGGACAGGCCCCTACGAGCAGTACTTC.

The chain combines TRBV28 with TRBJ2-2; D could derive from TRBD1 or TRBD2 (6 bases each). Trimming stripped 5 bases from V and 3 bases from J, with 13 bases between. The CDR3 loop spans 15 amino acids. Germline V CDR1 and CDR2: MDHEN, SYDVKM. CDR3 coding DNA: TGTGCCAGCAGTGACGGGGGCGAGGACACCGGGGAGCTGTTTTTT. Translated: CASSDGGEDTGELFF.

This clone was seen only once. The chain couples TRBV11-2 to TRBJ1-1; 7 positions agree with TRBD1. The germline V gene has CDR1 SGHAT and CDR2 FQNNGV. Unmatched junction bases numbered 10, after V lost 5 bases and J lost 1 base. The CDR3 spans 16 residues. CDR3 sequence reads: CASSPGPHRGNTEAFF. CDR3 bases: TGTGCCAGCAGCCCGGGACCTCACAGGGGGAACACTGAAGCTTTCTTT. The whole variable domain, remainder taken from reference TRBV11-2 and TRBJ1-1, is EAGVAQSPRYKIIEKRQSVAFWCNPISGHATLYWYQQILGQGPKLLIQFQNNGVVDDSQLPKDRFSAERLKGVDSTLKIQPAKLEDSAVYLCASSPGPHRGNTEAFFGQGTRLTVV.

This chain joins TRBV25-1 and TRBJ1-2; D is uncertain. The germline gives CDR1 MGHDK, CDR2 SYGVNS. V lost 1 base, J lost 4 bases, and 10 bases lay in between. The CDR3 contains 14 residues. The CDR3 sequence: CASSELGGTYGYTF. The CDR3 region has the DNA TGTGCCAGCAGTGAATTGGGCGGTACCTATGGCTACACCTTC.

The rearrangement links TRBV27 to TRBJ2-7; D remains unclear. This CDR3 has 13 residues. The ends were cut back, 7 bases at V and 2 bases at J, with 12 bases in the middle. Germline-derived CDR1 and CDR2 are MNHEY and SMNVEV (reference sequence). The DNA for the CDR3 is TGTGCCAGCACAGATCGGGCAACCTACGAGCAGTACTTC. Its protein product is CASTDRATYEQYF.